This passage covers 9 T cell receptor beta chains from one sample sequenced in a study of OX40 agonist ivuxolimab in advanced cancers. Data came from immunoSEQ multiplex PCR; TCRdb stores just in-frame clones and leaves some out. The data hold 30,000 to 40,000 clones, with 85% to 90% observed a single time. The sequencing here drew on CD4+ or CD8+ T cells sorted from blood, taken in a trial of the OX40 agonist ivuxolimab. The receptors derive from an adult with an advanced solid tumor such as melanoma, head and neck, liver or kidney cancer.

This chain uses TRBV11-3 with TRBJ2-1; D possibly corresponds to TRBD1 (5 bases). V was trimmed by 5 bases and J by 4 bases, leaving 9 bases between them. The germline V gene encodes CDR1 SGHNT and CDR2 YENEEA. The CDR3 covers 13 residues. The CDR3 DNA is TGTGCCAGCAGCCTGACAGTGTACAATGAGCAGTTCTTC. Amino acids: CASSLTVYNEQFF.

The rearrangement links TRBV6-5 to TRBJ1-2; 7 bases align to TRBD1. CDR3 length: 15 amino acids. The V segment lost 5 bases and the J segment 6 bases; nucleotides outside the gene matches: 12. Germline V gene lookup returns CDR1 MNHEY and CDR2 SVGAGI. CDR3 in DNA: TGTGCCAGCAGTCTCAGACAGGGCGCGGAGGATGGCTACACCTTC. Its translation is CASSLRQGAEDGYTF.

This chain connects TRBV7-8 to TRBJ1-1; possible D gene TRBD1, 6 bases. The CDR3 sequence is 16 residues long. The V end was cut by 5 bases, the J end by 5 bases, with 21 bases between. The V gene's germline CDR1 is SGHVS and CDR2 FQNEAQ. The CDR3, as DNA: TGTGCCAGCAGCCCTACCCTAGACAGGCTGAGGACTGAAGCTTTCTTT. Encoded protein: CASSPTLDRLRTEAFF.

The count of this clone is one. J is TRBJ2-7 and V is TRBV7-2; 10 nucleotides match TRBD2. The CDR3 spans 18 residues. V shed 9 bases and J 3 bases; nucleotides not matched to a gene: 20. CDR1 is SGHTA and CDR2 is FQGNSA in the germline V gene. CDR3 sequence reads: CARVRGDQIAGGSYEQYF. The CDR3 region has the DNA TGTGCCAGAGTACGAGGTGACCAGATAGCGGGGGGAAGCTACGAGCAGTACTTC.

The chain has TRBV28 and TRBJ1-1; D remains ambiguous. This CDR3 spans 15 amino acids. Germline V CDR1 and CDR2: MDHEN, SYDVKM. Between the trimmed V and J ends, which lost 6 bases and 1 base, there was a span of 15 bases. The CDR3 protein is CASRPRTGTNTEAFF. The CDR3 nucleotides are TGTGCCAGCAGACCAAGGACCGGAACGAACACTGAAGCTTTCTTT.

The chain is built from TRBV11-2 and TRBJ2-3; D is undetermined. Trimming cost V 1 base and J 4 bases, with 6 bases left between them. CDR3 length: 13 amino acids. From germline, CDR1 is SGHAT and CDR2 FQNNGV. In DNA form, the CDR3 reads TGTGCCAGCAGCTTAGGCCCGTCAGATACGCAGTATTTT. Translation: CASSLGPSDTQYF.

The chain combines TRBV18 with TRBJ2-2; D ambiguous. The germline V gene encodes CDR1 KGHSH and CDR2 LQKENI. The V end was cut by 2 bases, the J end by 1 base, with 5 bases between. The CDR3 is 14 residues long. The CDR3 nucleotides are TGTGCCAGCTCACCATCAGGGAACACCGGGGAGCTGTTTTTT. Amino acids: CASSPSGNTGELFF.

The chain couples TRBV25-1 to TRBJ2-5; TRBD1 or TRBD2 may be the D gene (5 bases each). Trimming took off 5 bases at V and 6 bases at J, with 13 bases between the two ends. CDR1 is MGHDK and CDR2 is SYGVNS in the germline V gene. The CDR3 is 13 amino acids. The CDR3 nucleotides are TGTGCCAGCAGTCCGTACGAGGGACAGACCCAGTACTTC. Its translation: CASSPYEGQTQYF.

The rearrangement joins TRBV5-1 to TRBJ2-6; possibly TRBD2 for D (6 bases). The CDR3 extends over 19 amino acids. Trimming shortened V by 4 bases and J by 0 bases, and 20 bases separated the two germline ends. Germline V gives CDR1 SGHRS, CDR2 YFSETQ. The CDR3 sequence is CASSRRDKGSHSGANVLTF. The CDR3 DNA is TGCGCCAGCAGCAGGAGGGATAAGGGTTCCCACTCTGGGGCCAACGTCCTGACTTTC.